This paragraph covers one T cell receptor (beta chain) sequence. The data belong to a study of sequential checkpoint blockade in melanoma. Background on the study: Randomization was 1:1 between first-line nivolumab→ipilimumab and ipilimumab→nivolumab. Each arm's sequence ended with maintenance nivolumab.

Treatment described: randomized to nivolumab then ipilimumab (arm A) or the reverse (arm B). DNA-damaging chemotherapy had not been given to any patient beforehand. Sorted cells were live CD3+CD8+, lacking CD19 and CD56, from PBMCs. The repertoire was sequenced with immunoSEQ multiplex PCR; TCRdb's copy has only in-frame clones and lacks some. The sample carries under 45,000 clones, roughly 81% recorded once. Per germline, CDR1 LGHNA and CDR2 YNFKEQ. With 0 bases removed from V and 3 bases from J, the gap between germline ends came to 11 bases. The CDR3 is 15 residues long. The gene calls are TRBV4-2 and TRBJ1-1; tentatively, D is TRBD1 (5 bases). The sequences come from CD8+ T cells sorted from blood (inferred from file names), collected from a patient given nivolumab and ipilimumab in sequence. This TCR derives from a human donor with melanoma. The CDR3 sequence: CASSQDRQGDTEAFF. DNA for the CDR3: TGTGCCAGCAGCCAAGATCGGCAGGGCGACACTGAAGCTTTCTTT.